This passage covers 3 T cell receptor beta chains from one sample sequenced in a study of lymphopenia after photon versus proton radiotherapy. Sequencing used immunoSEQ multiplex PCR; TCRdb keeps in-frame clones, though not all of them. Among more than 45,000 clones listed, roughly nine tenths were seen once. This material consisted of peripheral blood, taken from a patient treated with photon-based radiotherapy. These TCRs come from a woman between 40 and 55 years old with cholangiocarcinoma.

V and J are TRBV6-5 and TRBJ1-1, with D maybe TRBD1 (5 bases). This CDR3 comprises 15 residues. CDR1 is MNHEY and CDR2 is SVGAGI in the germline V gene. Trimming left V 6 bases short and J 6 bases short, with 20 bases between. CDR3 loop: CASRGGRTWGAEAFF. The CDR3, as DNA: TGTGCCAGCAGGGGAGGTCGGACATGGGGAGCTGAAGCTTTCTTT.

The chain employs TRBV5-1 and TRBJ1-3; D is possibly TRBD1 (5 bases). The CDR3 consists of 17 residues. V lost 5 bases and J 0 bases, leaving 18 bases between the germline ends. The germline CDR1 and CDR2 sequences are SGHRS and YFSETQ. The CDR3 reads CASSYHGDRGSGNTIYF. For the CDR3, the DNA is TGCGCCAGCAGTTATCACGGGGACCGCGGCTCTGGAAACACCATATATTTT.

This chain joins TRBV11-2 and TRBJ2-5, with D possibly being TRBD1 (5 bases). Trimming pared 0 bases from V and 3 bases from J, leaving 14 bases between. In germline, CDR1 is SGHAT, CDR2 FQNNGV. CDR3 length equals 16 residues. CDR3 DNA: TGTGCCAGCAGCTTAGAGTTCCAGGGAAGAGAAGAGACCCAGTACTTC. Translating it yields CASSLEFQGREETQYF.